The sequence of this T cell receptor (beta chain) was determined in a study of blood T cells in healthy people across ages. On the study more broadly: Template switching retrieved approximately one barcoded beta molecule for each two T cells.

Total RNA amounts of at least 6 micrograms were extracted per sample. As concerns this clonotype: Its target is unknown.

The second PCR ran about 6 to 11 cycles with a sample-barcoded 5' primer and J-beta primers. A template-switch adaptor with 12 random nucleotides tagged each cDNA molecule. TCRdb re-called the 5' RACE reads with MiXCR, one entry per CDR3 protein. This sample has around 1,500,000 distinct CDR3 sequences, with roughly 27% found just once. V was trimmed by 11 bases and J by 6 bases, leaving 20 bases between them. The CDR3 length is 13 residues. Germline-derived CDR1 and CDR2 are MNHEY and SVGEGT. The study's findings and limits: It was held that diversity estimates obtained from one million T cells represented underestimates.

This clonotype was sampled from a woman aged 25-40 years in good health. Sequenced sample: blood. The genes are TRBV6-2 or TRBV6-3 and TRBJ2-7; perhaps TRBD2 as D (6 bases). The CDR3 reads CAVSGPWGGEQYF. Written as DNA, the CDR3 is TGTGCCGTGTCGGGACCCTGGGGAGGCGAGCAGTACTTC.